This TCR beta chain was documented in a study of response to subunit inactivated influenza vaccine. This clonotype came up a few times. Its antigen is still unknown. A single record per CDR3 protein comes from TCRdb applying MiXCR to the RT-PCR reads. Of around 500,000 distinct CDR3 sequences listed, approximately 11% are singletons. This CDR3 is 17 amino acids long. Trimming shortened V by 4 bases and J by 0 bases, and 13 bases separated the two germline ends. Germline lookup yields CDR1 KGHSH and CDR2 LQKENI. Overall study results and limits: Every seasonal influenza vaccination brings in few new T cells, the authors suggested.

The source of this sequence is a man in his fifties who received an inactivated influenza vaccine. This chain joins TRBV18 and TRBJ2-6; D might be TRBD1 or TRBD2, each matching 5 bases. Sequencing used PBMCs from blood, obtained roughly 45 days after vaccination. CDR3 nucleotide sequence: TGTGCCAGCTCACTCGGGGCCCCCAGCTCTGGGGCCAACGTCCTGACTTTC. As protein: CASSLGAPSSGANVLTF.